This TCR beta chain appears in the sequencing data of a study of blood T cell repertoires in COVID-19. Study at large: Donors in the United States, Italy and Spain gave samples during acute or convalescent COVID-19. T cells, B-cell-depleted T cells, or PBMCs supplied cDNA or gDNA.

The germline V gene has CDR1 SGHNT and CDR2 YYREEE (reference sequence). The CDR3 is made up of 15 amino acids. The V and J ends lost 0 bases and 4 bases respectively, with 13 bases between them. This clone was found a few times. How the authors handled the data: Nucleated cell number was recorded as an estimate derived from reference gene primer amplification. Clones were read by immunoSEQ multiplex PCR, and TCRdb kept only the in-frame ones, dropping some. D and trimming were read from the DNA, whereas the V and J calls and clone size are those reported in that table. The data show 150,000 to 200,000 clones, with approximately 90% seen just once and roughly 3.6% held by the top ten.

This receptor was taken from a man aged 18 to 30 with active or convalescent COVID-19. The source material was peripheral blood. J is TRBJ2-5 and V is TRBV5-4, with a tentative D call TRBD1 (6 bases). CDR3 residues: CASSLDRGSSETQYF. DNA for the CDR3: TGTGCCAGCAGCTTGGATAGGGGGAGTTCAGAGACCCAGTACTTC.